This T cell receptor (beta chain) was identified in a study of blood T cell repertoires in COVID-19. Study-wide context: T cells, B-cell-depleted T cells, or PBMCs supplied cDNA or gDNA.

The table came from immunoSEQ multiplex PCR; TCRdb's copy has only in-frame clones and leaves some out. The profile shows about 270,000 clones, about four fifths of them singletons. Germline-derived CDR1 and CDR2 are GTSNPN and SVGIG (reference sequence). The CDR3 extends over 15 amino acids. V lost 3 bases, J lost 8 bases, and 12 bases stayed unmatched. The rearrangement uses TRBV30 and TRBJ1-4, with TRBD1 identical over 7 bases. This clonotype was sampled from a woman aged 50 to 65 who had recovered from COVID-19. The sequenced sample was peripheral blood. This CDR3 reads CAWSHGGTGVEKLFF. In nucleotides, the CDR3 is TGTGCCTGGAGCCATGGGGGAACAGGGGTAGAAAAACTGTTTTTT.